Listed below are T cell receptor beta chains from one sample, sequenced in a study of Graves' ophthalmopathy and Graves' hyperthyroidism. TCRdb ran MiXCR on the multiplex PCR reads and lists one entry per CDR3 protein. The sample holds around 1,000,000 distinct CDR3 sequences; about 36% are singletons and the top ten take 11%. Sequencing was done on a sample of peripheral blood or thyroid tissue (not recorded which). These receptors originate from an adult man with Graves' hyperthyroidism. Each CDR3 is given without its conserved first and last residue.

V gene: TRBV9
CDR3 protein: ASSPSGGVQETQY

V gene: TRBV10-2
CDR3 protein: ASSATGLVAYGYT

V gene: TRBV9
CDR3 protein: ASSVVASPGNYGYT

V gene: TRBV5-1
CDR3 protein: ASTVPGNTEAF

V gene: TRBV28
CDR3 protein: ASGSTGGETQY

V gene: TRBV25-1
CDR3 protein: ACSARSGSGNTIY

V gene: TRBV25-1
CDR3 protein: ASSPGTGTLVDEAF

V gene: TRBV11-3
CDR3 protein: ASSRGRISDTQY

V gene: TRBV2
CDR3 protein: ASSDGSEQY

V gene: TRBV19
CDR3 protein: ASSIAAGGDEQY

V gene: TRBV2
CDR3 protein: ASSDRSSSGNTIY

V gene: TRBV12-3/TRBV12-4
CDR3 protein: ASSLGDTYSGNTIY

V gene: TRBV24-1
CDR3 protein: ATSDSTGAIYGYT

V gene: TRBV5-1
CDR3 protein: ASSLAGSTVRAF

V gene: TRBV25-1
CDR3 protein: ASSPDPGGGQPQH

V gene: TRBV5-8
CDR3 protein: ASSLLEISYGYT

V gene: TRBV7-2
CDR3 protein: ASSLSGGNMNTEAF

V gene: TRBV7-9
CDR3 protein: ASSLTNGGTEAF

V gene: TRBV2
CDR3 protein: ASSEESGPLLGLF

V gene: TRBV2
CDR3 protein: ASSEQGFQVPLH

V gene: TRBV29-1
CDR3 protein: SVGAGVTAYGYT

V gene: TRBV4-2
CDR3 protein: ASSQPSRSGANVLT

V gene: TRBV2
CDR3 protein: ASTTTTNEKLF

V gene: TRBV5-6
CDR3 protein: ASSSNRGPWFESQY

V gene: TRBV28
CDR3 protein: ASSGTGHDYGYT

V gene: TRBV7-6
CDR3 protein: ASSPLGGGAVTGELF

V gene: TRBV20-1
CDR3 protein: SAANSPYEQY

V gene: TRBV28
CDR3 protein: ATNPWGPTEAF

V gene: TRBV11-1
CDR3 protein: ASSPDGQSSGYT

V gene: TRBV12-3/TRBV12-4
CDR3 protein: ASSPLGVRSPLH

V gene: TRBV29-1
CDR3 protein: SVEVGGAQH